Each of the 16 T cell receptor beta chains below was sequenced from the same sample in a study of regulatory and conventional T cells in RAG deficiency. Genomic DNA came from blood conventional CD4+ T cells gated CD25-low CD127-high. Profiling relied on immunoSEQ multiplex PCR, and the TCRdb table lists in-frame clones only, not all of them. Found here are approximately 21,000 clones, around 97% of them singletons; the top ten hold over 1%. These data were also reused for a study on regulatory T cells. From that study: Amplification used 52 TRBV primers and 13 TRBJ primers.

The source material was CD25- CD4+ T cells sorted from blood. The source is a human donor in good health.

The chain links TRBV5-1 to TRBJ1-1, with 7 bases identical to TRBD1. The CDR3 is 12 residues long. The germline V gene encodes CDR1 SGHRS and CDR2 YFSETQ. V lost 3 bases to trimming and J lost 4 bases; unmatched junction nucleotides: 0. CDR3 loop: CASSSGGTEAFF. The CDR3 nucleotides read TGCGCCAGCAGCTCAGGGGGCACTGAAGCTTTCTTT.

This rearrangement joins TRBV2 to TRBJ2-5; D perhaps matches TRBD2 (5 bases). Looked up from germline, CDR1 is SNHLY and CDR2 is FYNNEI. The CDR3 covers 13 residues. V dropped 4 bases and J dropped 3 bases, with 9 bases sitting between them. This CDR3 reads CASSALDEETQYF. The DNA of the CDR3 is TGTGCCAGCAGTGCACTAGATGAAGAGACCCAGTACTTC.

The chain couples TRBV9 to TRBJ2-3; D perhaps matches TRBD2 (5 bases). This CDR3 has 12 residues. Germline V gives CDR1 SGDLS, CDR2 YYNGEE. The V and J ends lost 4 bases and 5 bases respectively, with 8 bases between them. The CDR3 sequence is CASSSEGDTQYF. For the CDR3, the DNA is TGTGCCAGCAGCAGCGAGGGAGATACGCAGTATTTT.

The V and J genes are TRBV15 and TRBJ2-3; D is uncertain. Germline V gives CDR1 LNHNV, CDR2 YYDKDF (reference sequence). V was clipped by 4 bases and J by 6 bases, with 11 bases between them. This CDR3 has 13 residues. Here the CDR3 reads CATSINAADTQYF. As DNA, the CDR3 is TGTGCCACCAGCATCAATGCGGCGGATACGCAGTATTTT.

The sample holds one count of this clone. This sequence joins TRBV7-6 and TRBJ2-5; 8 bases agree with TRBD1. Germline assignment: CDR1 SGHVS and CDR2 FNYEAQ. V lost 2 bases, J lost 5 bases, and 4 bases stayed unmatched. The CDR3 contains 14 residues. CDR3 sequence: CASSLQGARETQYF. The CDR3 nucleotides are TGTGCCAGCAGCTTACAGGGGGCACGGGAGACCCAGTACTTC.

The chain uses TRBV5-5 and TRBJ2-7; D uncertain. This CDR3 region has 11 residues. Germline assignment: CDR1 SGHKS and CDR2 YYEKEE (reference sequence). V shed 3 bases and J shed 6 bases, with 7 bases lying between them. As DNA, the CDR3 is TGTGCCAGCAGCTCTCCGTTCGAGCAGTACTTC. Translation: CASSSPFEQYF.

The V gene is TRBV10-3, the J gene TRBJ2-3; 11 nucleotides align to TRBD2. The junction had 7 bases not matched to a gene; V was cut back by 2 bases and J by 0 bases. This CDR3 has 18 residues. Germline CDR1 ENHRY, CDR2 SYGVKD. CDR3 in DNA: TGTGCCATCAGTGAGAGGCTAGCGGGGGGCTTAAGCACAGATACGCAGTATTTT. Its translation: CAISERLAGGLSTDTQYF.

The V and J genes are TRBV6-5 and TRBJ2-1; TRBD1 aligns across 7 bases. J lost 6 bases, V lost 7 bases, and 6 bases had no gene match. The CDR3 spans 13 residues. From germline, CDR1 is MNHEY and CDR2 SVGAGI. The CDR3 is CASTSDRVNEQFF. The CDR3, as DNA: TGTGCCAGCACCTCCGACAGGGTCAATGAGCAGTTCTTC.

This chain uses TRBV11-2 with TRBJ1-2; 7 bases agree with TRBD1. Germline V gene data show CDR1 as SGHAT and CDR2 as FQNNGV. The CDR3 runs 13 residues. The junction had 10 bases not matched to a gene; V was cut back by 7 bases and J by 8 bases. Written as DNA, the CDR3 is TGTGCCAGCACCACTTTTGGGACAGCGGGCTACACCTTC. The encoded protein is CASTTFGTAGYTF.

V usage is TRBV16 and J usage is TRBJ2-6, with TRBD2 identical over 7 bases. V shed 1 base, J shed 1 base, and the junction held 1 base outside the gene matches. The CDR3 has 16 amino acids. Germline V gene sequence: CDR1 KGHSY, CDR2 FQNENV. As DNA, the CDR3 is TGTGCCAGCAGCCAATTCGGGGGGTCTGGGGCCAACGTCCTGACTTTC. It is translated as CASSQFGGSGANVLTF.

The J gene is TRBJ1-4, the V gene TRBV5-6; unclear D gene. The CDR3 extends over 15 amino acids. Germline V CDR1 and CDR2: SGHDT, YYEEEE. V was shortened by 3 bases and J by 8 bases, with 17 bases between the two germline ends. The CDR3 loop is CASSSQQRSGEKLFF. The CDR3 nucleotides are TGTGCCAGCAGCTCCCAACAGAGAAGTGGGGAAAAACTGTTTTTT.

The chain joins TRBV12-2 to TRBJ1-1. TRBV12-2 is a recognized pseudogene. CDR3 length: 21 amino acids. For the CDR3, the DNA is TGTGCAAGTCGCTTAGTAATAGGGGGGGAAGGGCGAGCCCTCAGGCACACTGAAGCTTTCTTT. Protein: CASRLVIGGEGRALRHTEAFF.

The sample holds one count of this clone. Written as DNA, the CDR3 is TGTGCCAGCAGCTTAGGGACAGGGGCGTGGGGTGGCTACACCTTC. Encoded protein: CASSLGTGAWGGYTF. The V gene is TRBV7-6, the J gene TRBJ1-2, with 9 bases matching TRBD1. Germline values: CDR1 SGHVS, CDR2 FNYEAQ. Losses at the gene ends were 1 base for V and 7 bases for J; bases not matched to a gene: 7. The CDR3 consists of 15 residues. The whole variable domain, filled in from reference TRBV7-6 and TRBJ1-2, reads GAGVSQSPRYKVTKRGQDVALRCDPISGHVSLYWYRQALGQGPEFLTYFNYEAQQDKSGLPNDRFSAERPEGSISTLTIQRTEQRDSAMYRCASSLGTGAWGGYTFGSGTRLTVV.

A single count supports this clone. This chain joins TRBV5-1 and TRBJ1-5, with no clear D. V dropped 1 base and J dropped 4 bases, with 12 bases sitting between them. The CDR3 has 15 residues. In germline, CDR1 is SGHRS, CDR2 YFSETQ. The CDR3 DNA reads as TGCGCCAGCAGCTTGTTCGGGGAGTTGAATCAGCCCCAGCATTTT. Translation gives CASSLFGELNQPQHF.

This chain links TRBV15 with TRBJ1-2; D remains unclear. V lost 0 bases and J 4 bases, leaving 6 bases between the germline ends. The CDR3 contains 13 residues. Germline CDR1 reads LNHNV; CDR2 reads YYDKDF (reference sequence). The CDR3 sequence is CATSRDTVYGYTF. The CDR3, as DNA: TGTGCCACCAGCAGAGATACAGTCTATGGCTACACCTTC.

This rearrangement joins TRBV6-5 to TRBJ2-7; 9 nucleotides line up with TRBD1. J gave up 4 bases and V 6 bases, and 10 bases lay outside the gene matches. Germline lookup yields CDR1 MNHEY and CDR2 SVGAGI. There are 15 residues in the CDR3. The CDR3 loop is CASSRDREGGYEQYF. The CDR3 DNA follows: TGTGCCAGCAGCAGGGACAGGGAAGGGGGTTACGAGCAGTACTTC.